These T cell receptor beta chains were read from a single sample in a study of blood T cell repertoires in COVID-19. TCRdb's table, derived via immunoSEQ multiplex PCR, lists solely in-frame clones and lacks some. Of roughly 100,000 clones listed, around 90% are singletons. Sequences were obtained from peripheral blood. The receptors come from a human donor in a cohort sampled during active COVID-19. CDR3s include the opening cysteine and the closing phenylalanine or tryptophan. D genes are given only for firm matches. Where a row states a size, it is once, few, many or the class of an expanded clone; other rows omit it.

d_gene: NA; v_gene: TRBV5-5; abundance: NA; j_gene: TRBJ1-2; CDR3aa: CASRLFADSLYGYTF; CDR3nt: TGTGCCAGCAGACTCTTCGCGGACAGCCTCTATGGCTACACCTTC
d_gene: NA; v_gene: TRBV5-5; abundance: NA; j_gene: TRBJ2-1; CDR3aa: CASSLNSPYNEQFF; CDR3nt: TGTGCCAGCAGCCTAAACAGTCCCTACAATGAGCAGTTCTTC
d_gene: NA; v_gene: TRBV7-9; abundance: NA; j_gene: TRBJ2-6; CDR3aa: CASSLGGPSGANVLTF; CDR3nt: TGTGCCAGCAGCTTAGGAGGGCCCTCTGGGGCCAACGTCCTGACTTTC
d_gene: NA; v_gene: TRBV7-6; abundance: NA; j_gene: TRBJ2-3; CDR3aa: CASIERGTDTQYF; CDR3nt: TGTGCCAGCATTGAACGGGGCACAGATACGCAGTATTTT
d_gene: TRBD1; v_gene: TRBV19; abundance: NA; j_gene: TRBJ1-5; CDR3aa: CASSHDRGYQPQHF; CDR3nt: TGTGCCAGTAGTCACGACAGGGGATACCAGCCCCAGCATTTT
d_gene: NA; v_gene: TRBV6-5; abundance: NA; j_gene: TRBJ2-7; CDR3aa: CASSSPGGIYEQYF; CDR3nt: TGTGCCAGCAGCTCCCCCGGGGGAATCTACGAGCAGTACTTC
d_gene: NA; v_gene: TRBV14; abundance: NA; j_gene: TRBJ2-7; CDR3aa: CASSGGPGRIYEQYF; CDR3nt: TGTGCCAGCAGCGGAGGGCCAGGGAGGATTTACGAGCAGTACTTC
d_gene: NA; v_gene: TRBV2; abundance: NA; j_gene: TRBJ2-2; CDR3aa: CASSRYSGELFF; CDR3nt: TGTGCCAGCAGTAGATACAGCGGGGAGCTGTTTTTT
d_gene: TRBD2; v_gene: TRBV19; abundance: NA; j_gene: TRBJ2-3; CDR3aa: CASSGLGGSTDTQYF; CDR3nt: TGTGCCAGTAGTGGATTGGGAGGGAGCACAGATACGCAGTATTTT
d_gene: NA; v_gene: TRBV7-3; abundance: NA; j_gene: TRBJ1-1; CDR3aa: CASSPFPNTEAFF; CDR3nt: TGTGCCAGCAGCCCCTTCCCGAACACTGAAGCTTTCTTT
d_gene: TRBD1; v_gene: TRBV12-5; abundance: NA; j_gene: TRBJ2-3; CDR3aa: CASGLVLDRSTDTQYF; CDR3nt: TGTGCTAGTGGTTTGGTATTGGACAGGAGCACAGATACGCAGTATTTT
d_gene: TRBD1; v_gene: TRBV7-9; abundance: once; j_gene: TRBJ1-2; CDR3aa: CASSQGDRVGYTF; CDR3nt: TGTGCCAGCAGCCAGGGGGACAGGGTTGGCTACACCTTC
d_gene: NA; v_gene: TRBV7-9; abundance: NA; j_gene: TRBJ2-5; CDR3aa: CASSLGQQETQYF; CDR3nt: TGTGCCAGCAGCTTAGGACAGCAAGAGACCCAGTACTTC
d_gene: NA; v_gene: TRBV12-3/TRBV12-4; abundance: once; j_gene: TRBJ1-5; CDR3aa: CASSSRVLQPQHF; CDR3nt: TGTGCCAGCAGTTCGAGGGTTTTGCAGCCCCAGCATTTT
d_gene: NA; v_gene: TRBV18; abundance: NA; j_gene: TRBJ2-1; CDR3aa: CASSPSARARTQFF; CDR3nt: TGTGCCAGCTCACCATCCGCGCGGGCTAGAACCCAGTTCTTC
d_gene: NA; v_gene: TRBV29-1; abundance: once; j_gene: TRBJ1-1; CDR3aa: CRAARGEGTEAFF; CDR3nt: TGCAGGGCAGCCCGGGGGGAGGGCACTGAAGCTTTCTTT
d_gene: NA; v_gene: TRBV7-7; abundance: NA; j_gene: TRBJ1-6; CDR3aa: CASSPPAGSYNSPLHF; CDR3nt: TGTGCTAGCAGCCCTCCCGCGGGCTCCTATAATTCACCCCTCCACTTT
d_gene: TRBD2; v_gene: TRBV5-1; abundance: NA; j_gene: TRBJ2-1; CDR3aa: CASSTGGTIYNEQFF; CDR3nt: TGCGCCAGCAGTACCGGGGGGACTATCTACAATGAGCAGTTCTTC
d_gene: NA; v_gene: TRBV5-5; abundance: once; j_gene: TRBJ1-1; CDR3aa: CASNHPRQANTEAFF; CDR3nt: TGTGCCAGCAACCACCCCCGACAGGCGAACACTGAAGCTTTCTTT
d_gene: TRBD2; v_gene: TRBV7-2; abundance: NA; j_gene: TRBJ2-5; CDR3aa: CASSLGGLAGGETQYF; CDR3nt: TGTGCCAGCAGCTTAGGAGGACTAGCGGGGGGGGAGACCCAGTACTTC
d_gene: TRBD1; v_gene: TRBV29-1; abundance: NA; j_gene: TRBJ2-7; CDR3aa: CSVEDGVGGPYEQYF; CDR3nt: TGCAGCGTTGAAGATGGGGTAGGGGGCCCCTACGAGCAGTACTTC
d_gene: TRBD1; v_gene: TRBV10-3; abundance: NA; j_gene: TRBJ1-2; CDR3aa: CAISESLGQGFNGYTF; CDR3nt: TGTGCCATCAGTGAGTCGTTGGGACAGGGTTTTAATGGCTACACCTTC
d_gene: NA; v_gene: TRBV4-3; abundance: NA; j_gene: TRBJ2-5; CDR3aa: CASSQGSGEGETQYF; CDR3nt: TGCGCCAGCAGCCAGGGCAGCGGTGAGGGAGAGACCCAGTACTTC
d_gene: TRBD1; v_gene: TRBV5-4; abundance: NA; j_gene: TRBJ2-7; CDR3aa: CASSSRTGTYEQYF; CDR3nt: TGTGCCAGCAGTTCCCGGACAGGTACCTACGAGCAGTACTTC
d_gene: TRBD1; v_gene: TRBV28; abundance: NA; j_gene: TRBJ2-7; CDR3aa: CASSSSLRDRDTYEQYF; CDR3nt: TGTGCCAGCAGTTCGTCTCTCCGGGACAGGGATACGTACGAGCAGTACTTC
d_gene: NA; v_gene: TRBV27; abundance: NA; j_gene: TRBJ1-6; CDR3aa: CASSLSENSPLHF; CDR3nt: TGTGCCAGCAGTTTATCCGAGAATTCACCCCTCCACTTT
d_gene: TRBD1; v_gene: TRBV15; abundance: NA; j_gene: TRBJ1-5; CDR3aa: CATSWGQSNQPQHF; CDR3nt: TGTGCCACCAGCTGGGGACAGTCGAATCAGCCCCAGCATTTT
d_gene: TRBD2; v_gene: TRBV28; abundance: NA; j_gene: TRBJ2-5; CDR3aa: CASQPTSGGETQYF; CDR3nt: TGTGCCAGCCAACCGACTAGCGGGGGAGAGACCCAGTACTTC
d_gene: TRBD1; v_gene: TRBV2; abundance: NA; j_gene: TRBJ1-5; CDR3aa: CASIGQGSNQPQHF; CDR3nt: TGTGCCAGCATAGGACAGGGTAGCAATCAGCCCCAGCATTTT
d_gene: NA; v_gene: TRBV19; abundance: NA; j_gene: TRBJ2-7; CDR3aa: CASSSAMKRGSYEQYF; CDR3nt: TGTGCCAGTAGTTCGGCGATGAAAAGGGGATCCTACGAGCAGTACTTC
d_gene: TRBD1; v_gene: TRBV18; abundance: NA; j_gene: TRBJ1-2; CDR3aa: CASSPGQDYGYTF; CDR3nt: TGTGCCAGCTCACCAGGACAGGACTATGGCTACACCTTC
d_gene: TRBD1; v_gene: TRBV19; abundance: NA; j_gene: TRBJ2-2; CDR3aa: CASSSYGTGNTGELFF; CDR3nt: TGTGCCAGTAGTAGCTACGGGACAGGGAACACCGGGGAGCTGTTTTTT